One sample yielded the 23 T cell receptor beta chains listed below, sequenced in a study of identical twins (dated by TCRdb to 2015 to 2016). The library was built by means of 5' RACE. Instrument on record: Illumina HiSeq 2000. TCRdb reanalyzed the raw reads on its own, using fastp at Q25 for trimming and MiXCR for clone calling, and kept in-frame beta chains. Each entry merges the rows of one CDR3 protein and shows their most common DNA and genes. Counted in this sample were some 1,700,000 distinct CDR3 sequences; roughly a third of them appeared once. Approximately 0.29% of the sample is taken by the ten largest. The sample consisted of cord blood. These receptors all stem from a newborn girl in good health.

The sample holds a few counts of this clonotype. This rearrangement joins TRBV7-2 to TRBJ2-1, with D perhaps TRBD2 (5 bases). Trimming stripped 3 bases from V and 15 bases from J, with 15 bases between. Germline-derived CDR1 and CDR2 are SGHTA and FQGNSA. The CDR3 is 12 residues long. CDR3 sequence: CASSFLGSAGFF. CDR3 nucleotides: TGTGCCAGCAGCTTTTTGGGCTCCGCGGGGTTCTTC.

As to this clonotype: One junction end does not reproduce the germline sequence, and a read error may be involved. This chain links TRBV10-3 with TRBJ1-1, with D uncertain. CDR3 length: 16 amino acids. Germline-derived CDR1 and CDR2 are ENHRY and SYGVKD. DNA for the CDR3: TGTGCCACCAGTGATCCGAGAAAGGTCCTGAACACTGAAGCTTTCTTT. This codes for CATSDPRKVLNTEAFF.

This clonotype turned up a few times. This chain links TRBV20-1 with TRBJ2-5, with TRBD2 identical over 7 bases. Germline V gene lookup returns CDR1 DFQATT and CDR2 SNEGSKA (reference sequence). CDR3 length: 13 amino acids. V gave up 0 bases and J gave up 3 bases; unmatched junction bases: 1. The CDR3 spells CSARDLAEETQYF. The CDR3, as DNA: TGCAGTGCTAGAGATCTAGCGGAAGAGACCCAGTACTTC.

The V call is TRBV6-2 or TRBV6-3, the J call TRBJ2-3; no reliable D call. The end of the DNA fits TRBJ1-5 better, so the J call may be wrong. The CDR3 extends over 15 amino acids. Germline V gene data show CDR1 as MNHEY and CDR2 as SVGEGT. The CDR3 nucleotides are TGTGCCAGCAGTTATATCGAAAGCCGCGCAGATACGCAGCATTTT. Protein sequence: CASSYIESRADTQHF.

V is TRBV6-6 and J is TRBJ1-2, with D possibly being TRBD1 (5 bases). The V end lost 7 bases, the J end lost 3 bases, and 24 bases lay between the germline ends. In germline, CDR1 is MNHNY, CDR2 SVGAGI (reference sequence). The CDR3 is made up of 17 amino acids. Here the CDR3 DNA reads TGTGCCAGCACTCCTAGGAGGGACTCCACCACGGACTATGGCTACACCTTC. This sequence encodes CASTPRRDSTTDYGYTF.

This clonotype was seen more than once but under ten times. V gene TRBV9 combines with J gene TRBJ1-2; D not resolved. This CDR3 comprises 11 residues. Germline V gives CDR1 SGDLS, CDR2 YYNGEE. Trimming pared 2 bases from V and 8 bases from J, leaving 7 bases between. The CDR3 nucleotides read TGTGCCAGCAGCGTCGGGATAGGCTACACCTTC. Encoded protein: CASSVGIGYTF.

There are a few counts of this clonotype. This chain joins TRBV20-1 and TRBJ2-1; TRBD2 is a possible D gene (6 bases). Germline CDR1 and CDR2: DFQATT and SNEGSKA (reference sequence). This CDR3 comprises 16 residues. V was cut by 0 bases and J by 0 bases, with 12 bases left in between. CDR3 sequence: CSARDAAGSSYNEQFF. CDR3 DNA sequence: TGCAGTGCTAGAGATGCTGCGGGGAGCTCCTACAATGAGCAGTTCTTC.

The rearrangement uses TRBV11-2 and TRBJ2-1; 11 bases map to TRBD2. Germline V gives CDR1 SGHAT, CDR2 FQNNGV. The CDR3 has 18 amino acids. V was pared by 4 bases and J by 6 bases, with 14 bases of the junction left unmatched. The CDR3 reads CASSSTPLLAGATNEQFF. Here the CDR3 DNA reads TGTGCCAGCAGCTCGACCCCCTTACTAGCGGGGGCCACCAATGAGCAGTTCTTC.

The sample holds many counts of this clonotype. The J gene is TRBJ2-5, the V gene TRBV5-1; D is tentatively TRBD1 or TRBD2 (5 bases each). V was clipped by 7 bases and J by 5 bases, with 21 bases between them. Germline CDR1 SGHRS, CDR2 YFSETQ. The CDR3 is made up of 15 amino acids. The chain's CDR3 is CASHPKIGARETQYF. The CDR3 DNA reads TGCGCCAGCCACCCAAAAATCGGGGCGCGGGAGACCCAGTACTTC.

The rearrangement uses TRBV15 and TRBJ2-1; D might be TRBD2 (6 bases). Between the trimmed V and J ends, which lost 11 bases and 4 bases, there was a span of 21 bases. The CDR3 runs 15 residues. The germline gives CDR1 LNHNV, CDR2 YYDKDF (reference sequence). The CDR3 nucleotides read TGTGCCGCCAACCCGGGACTTGGAAATTACAATGAGCAGTTCTTC. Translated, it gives CAANPGLGNYNEQFF.

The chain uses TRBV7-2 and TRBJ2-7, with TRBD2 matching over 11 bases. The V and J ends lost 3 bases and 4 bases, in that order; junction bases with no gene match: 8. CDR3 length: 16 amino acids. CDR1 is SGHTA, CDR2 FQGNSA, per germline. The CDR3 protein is CASSFFSGRGPYEQYF. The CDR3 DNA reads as TGTGCCAGCAGCTTTTTTAGCGGGAGGGGACCATACGAGCAGTACTTC.

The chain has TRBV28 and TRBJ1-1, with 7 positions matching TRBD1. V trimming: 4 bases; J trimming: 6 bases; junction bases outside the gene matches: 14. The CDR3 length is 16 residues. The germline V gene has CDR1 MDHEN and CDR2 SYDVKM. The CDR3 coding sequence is TGTGCCAGCAGTTGGGGAAGTGACAGGGCAGTTGCTGAAGCTTTCTTT. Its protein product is CASSWGSDRAVAEAFF.

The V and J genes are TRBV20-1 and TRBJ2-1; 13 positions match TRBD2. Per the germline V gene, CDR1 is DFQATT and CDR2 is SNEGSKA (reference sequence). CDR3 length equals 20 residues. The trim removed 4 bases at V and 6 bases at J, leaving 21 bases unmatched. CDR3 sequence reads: CSANLAGLAGRTLISNEQFF. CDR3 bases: TGCAGTGCTAATCTCGCGGGACTAGCGGGACGGACCCTAATCTCCAATGAGCAGTTCTTC.

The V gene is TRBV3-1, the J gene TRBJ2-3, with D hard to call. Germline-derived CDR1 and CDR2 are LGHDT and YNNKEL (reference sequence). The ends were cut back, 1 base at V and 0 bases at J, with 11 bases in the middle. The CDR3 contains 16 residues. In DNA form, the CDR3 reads TGTGCCAGCAGCCAAGCTGGAGCGACTAGCACAGATACGCAGTATTTT. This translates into CASSQAGATSTDTQYF.

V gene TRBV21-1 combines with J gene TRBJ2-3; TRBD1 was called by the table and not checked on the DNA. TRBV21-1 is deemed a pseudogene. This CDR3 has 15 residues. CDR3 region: CASSRGTRDTDTQYF. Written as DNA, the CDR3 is TGTGCCAGCAGCAGGGGGACGAGGGACACAGATACGCAGTATTTT.

Written as DNA, the CDR3 is TGTGCCAGCAGCGCCGGCTCCGCTCCCTACAATGAGCAGTTCTTC. Amino acid sequence: CASSAGSAPYNEQFF. The J gene is TRBJ2-1, the V gene TRBV4-2; no definite D call. In germline, CDR1 is LGHNA, CDR2 YNFKEQ. Trimming took 5 bases from V and 2 from J, leaving 13 bases between them. This CDR3 has 15 amino acids.

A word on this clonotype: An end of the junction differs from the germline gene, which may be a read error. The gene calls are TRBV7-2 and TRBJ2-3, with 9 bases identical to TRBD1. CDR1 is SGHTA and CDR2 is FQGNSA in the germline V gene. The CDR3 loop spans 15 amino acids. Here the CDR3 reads CAGSFLQGAIDTQYF. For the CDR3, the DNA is TGTGCCGGCAGCTTTCTACAGGGGGCGATAGATACGCAGTATTTT.

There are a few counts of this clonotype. CDR3 nucleotides: TGCGCCAGCAGCTTGAGGCGGGGGGCCGCCCTTTTAAGGACAGATACGCAGTATTTT. As protein: CASSLRRGAALLRTDTQYF. V usage is TRBV5-1 and J usage is TRBJ2-3; 8 nucleotides agree with TRBD2. The CDR3 has 19 amino acids. V lost 1 base to trimming and J lost 3 bases; unmatched junction nucleotides: 16. Germline V gene data show CDR1 as SGHRS and CDR2 as YFSETQ.

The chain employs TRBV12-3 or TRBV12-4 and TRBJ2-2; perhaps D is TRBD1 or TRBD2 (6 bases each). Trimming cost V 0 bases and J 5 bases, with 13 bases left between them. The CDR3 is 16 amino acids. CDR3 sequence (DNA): TGTGCCAGCAGTTTAGCTCGGGGGCTTGAGACCGGGGAGCTGTTTTTT. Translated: CASSLARGLETGELFF.

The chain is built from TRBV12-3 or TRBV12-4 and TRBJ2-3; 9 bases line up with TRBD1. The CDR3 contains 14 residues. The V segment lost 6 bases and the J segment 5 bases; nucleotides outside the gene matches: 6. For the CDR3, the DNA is TGTGCCAGCAGGCCGGGACAGGGTAAAGATACGCAGTATTTT. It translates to CASRPGQGKDTQYF.

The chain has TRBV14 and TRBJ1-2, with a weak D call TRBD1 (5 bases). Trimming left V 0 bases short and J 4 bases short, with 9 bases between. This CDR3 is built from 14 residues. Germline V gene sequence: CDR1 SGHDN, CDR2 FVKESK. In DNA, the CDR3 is TGTGCCAGCAGCCAAGATAGACAGCCCTATGGCTACACCTTC. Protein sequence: CASSQDRQPYGYTF.

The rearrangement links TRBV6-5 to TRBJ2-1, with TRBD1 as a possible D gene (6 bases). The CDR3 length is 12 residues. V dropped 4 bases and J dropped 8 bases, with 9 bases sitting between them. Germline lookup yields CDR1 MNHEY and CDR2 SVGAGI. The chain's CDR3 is CASSCPGDEQFF. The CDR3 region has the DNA TGTGCCAGCAGTTGCCCAGGGGATGAGCAGTTCTTC.

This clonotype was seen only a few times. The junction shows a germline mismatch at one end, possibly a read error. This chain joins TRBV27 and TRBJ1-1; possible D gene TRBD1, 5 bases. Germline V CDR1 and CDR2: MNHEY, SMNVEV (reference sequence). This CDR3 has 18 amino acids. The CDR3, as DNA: TGTGCCAGCCGTTTAGGGGAGGCTGGAGGCATACCGAACACTGAAGCTTTCTTT. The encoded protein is CASRLGEAGGIPNTEAFF.